These 8 T cell receptor beta chains originate from one sample sequenced in a study of T cells in Graves' hyperthyroidism and ophthalmopathy. It was RNA transcripts that yielded the amplified TCR beta CDR3 regions. Carried out on the TCR CDR3, a first-round RT-PCR used the HTBI primer set. TCRdb processed the multiplex PCR reads anew with MiXCR; each CDR3 protein has one entry. The data show 650,000 to 750,000 distinct CDR3 sequences, approximately 14% seen once. What was sequenced was blood. The receptors were sampled from a woman under 30 with Graves' hyperthyroidism.

This clonotype was counted at least ten times. The genes are TRBV11-2 and TRBJ2-1, with D possibly TRBD2 on 5 matching bases. Trimming took off 4 bases at V and 4 bases at J, with 20 bases between the two ends. CDR1 is SGHAT, CDR2 FQNNGV, per germline. The CDR3 has 17 amino acids. CDR3 in DNA: TGTGCCAGCAGCTCCGACGGACTGGATAGGAGGTACAATGAGCAGTTCTTC. This encodes CASSSDGLDRRYNEQFF. Full variable domain (rest looked up from reference TRBV11-2 and TRBJ2-1): EAGVAQSPRYKIIEKRQSVAFWCNPISGHATLYWYQQILGQGPKLLIQFQNNGVVDDSQLPKDRFSAERLKGVDSTLKIQPAKLEDSAVYLCASSSDGLDRRYNEQFFGPGTRLTVL.

This clonotype has a count of ten or more. The genes are TRBV7-2 and TRBJ2-1, with D perhaps TRBD1 or TRBD2 (5 bases each). The ends were cut back, 5 bases at V and 4 bases at J, with 18 bases in the middle. CDR3 size: 16 residues. Germline V gene sequence: CDR1 SGHTA, CDR2 FQGNSA. In nucleotides, the CDR3 is TGTGCCAGCAGCCCCATACCCACTAGGGGTTACAATGAGCAGTTCTTC. It yields the protein CASSPIPTRGYNEQFF.

This clonotype was picked up many times. This chain connects TRBV7-9 to TRBJ2-1, with D possibly TRBD2 on 6 matching bases. V was trimmed by 3 bases and J by 0 bases, leaving 12 bases between them. Germline CDR1 SEHNR, CDR2 FQNEAQ (reference sequence). This CDR3 has 16 residues. The CDR3 here is CASSLRGGNSYNEQFF. Written as DNA, the CDR3 is TGTGCCAGCAGCTTGAGGGGCGGGAACTCCTACAATGAGCAGTTCTTC.

The table lists this clonotype with a few counts. The V and J genes are TRBV6-1 and TRBJ2-4, with 12 bases aligning to TRBD2. The CDR3 sequence is 17 residues long. CDR1 and CDR2 (germline): MNHNS, SASEGT. Losses at the gene ends were 5 bases for V and 2 bases for J; bases not matched to a gene: 7. CDR3 protein: CASSSRTSGNPKNIQYF. CDR3 bases: TGTGCCAGCAGTTCCCGGACTAGCGGGAATCCCAAAAACATTCAGTACTTC.

This clonotype has at least ten counts. The chain has TRBV3-1 and TRBJ2-5; D perhaps matches TRBD1 (5 bases). The germline CDR1 and CDR2 sequences are LGHDT and YNNKEL (reference sequence). The ends were cut back, 4 bases at V and 5 bases at J, with 8 bases in the middle. The CDR3 totals 12 residues. This CDR3 is CASSRQWETQYF. CDR3 DNA sequence: TGTGCCAGCAGCCGACAGTGGGAGACCCAGTACTTC.

There are a few counts of this clonotype. The rearrangement links TRBV7-8 to TRBJ1-6; D unresolved. The CDR3 loop spans 16 amino acids. Trimming pared 5 bases from V and 6 bases from J, leaving 17 bases between. Germline CDR1 SGHVS, CDR2 FQNEAQ. The CDR3 reads CASSTIAGGSNSPLHF. In DNA form, the CDR3 reads TGTGCCAGCAGCACTATAGCGGGAGGGAGTAATTCACCCCTCCACTTT.

V is TRBV10-2 and J is TRBJ2-3; 7 bases align to TRBD2. Germline CDR1 is WSHSY and CDR2 is SAAADI. The J segment lost 1 base and the V segment lost 0 bases, leaving 4 bases of the junction unmatched. The CDR3 is 16 residues long. The CDR3 is CASSESGGARTDTQYF. The CDR3 bases are TGCGCCAGCAGTGAGTCGGGAGGGGCCCGCACAGATACGCAGTATTTT.

V usage is TRBV29-1 and J usage is TRBJ2-5, with D maybe TRBD2 (6 bases). Germline-derived CDR1 and CDR2 are SQVTM and ANQGSEA. The CDR3 totals 10 residues. Trimming pared 8 bases from V and 5 bases from J, leaving 9 bases between. CDR3 coding DNA: TGCAGCTTTGGGAGGGAGACCCAGTACTTC. Translation: CSFGRETQYF.